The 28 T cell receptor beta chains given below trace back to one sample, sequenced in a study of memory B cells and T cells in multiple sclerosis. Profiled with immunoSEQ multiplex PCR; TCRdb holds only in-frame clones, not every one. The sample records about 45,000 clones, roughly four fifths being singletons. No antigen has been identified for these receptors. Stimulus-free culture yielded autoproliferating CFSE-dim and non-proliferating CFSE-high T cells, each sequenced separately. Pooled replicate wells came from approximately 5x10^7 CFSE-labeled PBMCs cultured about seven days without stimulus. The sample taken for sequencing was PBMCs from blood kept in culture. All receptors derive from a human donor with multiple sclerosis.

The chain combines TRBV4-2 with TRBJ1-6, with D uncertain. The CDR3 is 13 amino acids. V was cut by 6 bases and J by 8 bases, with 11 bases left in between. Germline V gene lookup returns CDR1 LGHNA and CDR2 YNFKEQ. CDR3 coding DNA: TGTGCCAGCAGGCGGGCCGCATATTCACCCCTCCACTTT. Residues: CASRRAAYSPLHF.

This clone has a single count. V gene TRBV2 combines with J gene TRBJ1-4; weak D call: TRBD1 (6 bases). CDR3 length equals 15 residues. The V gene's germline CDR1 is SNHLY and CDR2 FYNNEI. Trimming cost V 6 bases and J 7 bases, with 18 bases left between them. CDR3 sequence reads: CASSVTSGGGEKLFF. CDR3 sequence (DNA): TGTGCCAGCAGCGTAACCTCGGGGGGCGGTGAAAAACTGTTTTTT.

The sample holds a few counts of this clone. The CDR3 is CASSDGIGDGELFF. Here the CDR3 DNA reads TGTGCCAGCAGTGACGGGATCGGTGACGGGGAGCTGTTTTTT. The J gene is TRBJ2-2, the V gene TRBV2, with D possibly matching TRBD2 (5 bases). Germline V gene lookup returns CDR1 SNHLY and CDR2 FYNNEI. The CDR3 consists of 14 residues. Trimming removed 3 bases from V and 7 bases from J, with 12 bases in between. The complete variable domain, with remaining parts taken from reference TRBV2 and TRBJ2-2, reads EPEVTQTPSHQVTQMGQEVILRCVPISNHLYFYWYRQILGQKVEFLVSFYNNEISEKSEIFDDQFSVERPDGSNFTLKIRSTKLEDSAMYFCASSDGIGDGELFFGEGSRLTVL.

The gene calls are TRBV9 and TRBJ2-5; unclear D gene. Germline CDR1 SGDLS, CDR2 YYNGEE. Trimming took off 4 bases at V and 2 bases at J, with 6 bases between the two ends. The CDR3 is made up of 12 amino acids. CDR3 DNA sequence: TGTGCCAGCAGCCCGCAACAAGAGACCCAGTACTTC. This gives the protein CASSPQQETQYF.

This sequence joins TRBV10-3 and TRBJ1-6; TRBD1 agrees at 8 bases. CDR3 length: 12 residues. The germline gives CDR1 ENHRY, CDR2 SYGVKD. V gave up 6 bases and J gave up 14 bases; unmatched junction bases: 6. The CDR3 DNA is TGTGCCATCAGCCTGGACAGGGAAACCCTCCACTTT. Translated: CAISLDRETLHF.

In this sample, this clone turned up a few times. The CDR3 loop reads CASSKGTTGGQTEAFF. The CDR3 bases are TGTGCCAGCAGCAAAGGGACGACAGGGGGTCAAACTGAAGCTTTCTTT. The rearrangement joins TRBV21-1 to TRBJ1-1; the D call TRBD1 from the table was never checked on the DNA. TRBV21-1 is a pseudogene segment. The CDR3 loop spans 16 amino acids.

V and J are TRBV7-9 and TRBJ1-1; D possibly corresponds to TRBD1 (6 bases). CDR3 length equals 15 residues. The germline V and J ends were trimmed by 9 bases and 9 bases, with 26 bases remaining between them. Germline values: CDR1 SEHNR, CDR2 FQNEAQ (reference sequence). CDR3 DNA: TGTGCCAGTACTGACGCGGGGGGGCCCTATTTTCAAGCTTTCTTT. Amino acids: CASTDAGGPYFQAFF.

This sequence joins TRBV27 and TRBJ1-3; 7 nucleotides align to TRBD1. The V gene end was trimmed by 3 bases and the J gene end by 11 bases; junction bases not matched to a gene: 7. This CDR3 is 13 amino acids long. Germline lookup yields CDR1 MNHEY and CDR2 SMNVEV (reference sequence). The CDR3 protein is CASSFRGLEPIYF. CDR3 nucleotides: TGTGCCAGCAGTTTTAGGGGGCTGGAACCCATATATTTT.

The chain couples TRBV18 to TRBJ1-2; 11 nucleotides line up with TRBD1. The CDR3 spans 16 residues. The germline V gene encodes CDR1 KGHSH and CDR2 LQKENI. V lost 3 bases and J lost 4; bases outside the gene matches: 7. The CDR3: CASSPGQGGVVYGYTF. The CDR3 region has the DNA TGTGCCAGCTCACCGGGACAGGGGGGGGTAGTCTATGGCTACACCTTC. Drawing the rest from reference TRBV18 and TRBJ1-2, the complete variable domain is NAGVMQNPRHLVRRRGQEARLRCSPMKGHSHVYWYRQLPEEGLKFMVYLQKENIIDESGMPKERFSAEFPKEGPSILRIQQVVRGDSAAYFCASSPGQGGVVYGYTFGSGTRLTVV.

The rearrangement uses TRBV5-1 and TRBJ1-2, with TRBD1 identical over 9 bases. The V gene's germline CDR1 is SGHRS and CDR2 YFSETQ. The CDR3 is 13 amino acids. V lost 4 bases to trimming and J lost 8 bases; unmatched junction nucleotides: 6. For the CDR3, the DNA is TGCGCCAGCAGCGGGGGACAGGGCGGCGGCTACACCTTC. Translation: CASSGGQGGGYTF.

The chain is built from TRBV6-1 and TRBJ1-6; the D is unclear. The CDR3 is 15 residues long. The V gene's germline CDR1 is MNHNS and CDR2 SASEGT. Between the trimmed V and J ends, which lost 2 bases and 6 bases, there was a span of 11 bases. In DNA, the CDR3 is TGTGCCAGCAGTGAATGGGCAGTGGGTAATTCACCCCTCCACTTT. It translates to CASSEWAVGNSPLHF.

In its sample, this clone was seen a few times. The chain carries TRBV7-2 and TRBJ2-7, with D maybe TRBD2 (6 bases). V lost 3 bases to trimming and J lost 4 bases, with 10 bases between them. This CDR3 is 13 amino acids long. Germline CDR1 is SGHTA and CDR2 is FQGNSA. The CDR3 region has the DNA TGTGCCAGCAGCTTGGGACTTTTATACGAGCAGTACTTC. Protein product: CASSLGLLYEQYF.

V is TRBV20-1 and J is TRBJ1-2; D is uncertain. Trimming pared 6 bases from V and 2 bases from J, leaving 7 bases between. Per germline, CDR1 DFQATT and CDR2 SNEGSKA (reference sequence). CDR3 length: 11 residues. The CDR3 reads CSAPDNYGYTF. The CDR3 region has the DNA TGCAGTGCCCCGGACAACTATGGCTACACCTTC.

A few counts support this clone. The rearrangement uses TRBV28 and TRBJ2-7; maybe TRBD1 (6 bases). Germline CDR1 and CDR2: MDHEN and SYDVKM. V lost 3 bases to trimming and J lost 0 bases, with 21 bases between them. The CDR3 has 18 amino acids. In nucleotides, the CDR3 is TGTGCCAGCAGTTTCCCCATCAAAGTGACAGGTTTCTCCTACGAGCAGTACTTC. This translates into CASSFPIKVTGFSYEQYF.

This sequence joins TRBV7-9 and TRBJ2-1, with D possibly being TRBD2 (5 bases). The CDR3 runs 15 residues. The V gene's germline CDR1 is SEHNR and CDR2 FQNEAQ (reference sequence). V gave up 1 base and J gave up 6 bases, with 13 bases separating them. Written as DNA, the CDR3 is TGTGCCAGCAGCTTAGTTCGGGGTCTTGCCAATGAGCAGTTCTTC. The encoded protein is CASSLVRGLANEQFF.

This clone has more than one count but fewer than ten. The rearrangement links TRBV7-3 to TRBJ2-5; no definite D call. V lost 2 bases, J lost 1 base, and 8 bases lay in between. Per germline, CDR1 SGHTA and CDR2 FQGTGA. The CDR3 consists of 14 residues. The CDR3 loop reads CASSLGQAQETQYF. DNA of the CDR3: TGTGCCAGCAGCTTAGGGCAGGCCCAAGAGACCCAGTACTTC.

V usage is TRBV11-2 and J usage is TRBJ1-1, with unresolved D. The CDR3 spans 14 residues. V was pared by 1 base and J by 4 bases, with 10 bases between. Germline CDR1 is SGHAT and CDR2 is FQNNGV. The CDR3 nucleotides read TGTGCCAGCAGCTTAGGGCCCGAGGCCACTGAAGCTTTCTTT. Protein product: CASSLGPEATEAFF.

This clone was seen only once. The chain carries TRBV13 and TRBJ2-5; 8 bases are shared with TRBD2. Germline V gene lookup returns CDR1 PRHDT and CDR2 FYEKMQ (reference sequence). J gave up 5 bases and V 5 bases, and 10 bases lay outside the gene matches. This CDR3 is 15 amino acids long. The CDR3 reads CASSPGGAVYETQYF. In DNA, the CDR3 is TGTGCCAGCAGCCCCGGGGGGGCTGTGTACGAGACCCAGTACTTC. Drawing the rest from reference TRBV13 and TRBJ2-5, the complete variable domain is AAGVIQSPRHLIKEKRETATLKCYPIPRHDTVYWYQQGPGQDPQFLISFYEKMQSDKGSIPDRFSAQQFSDYHSELNMSSLELGDSALYFCASSPGGAVYETQYFGPGTRLLVL.

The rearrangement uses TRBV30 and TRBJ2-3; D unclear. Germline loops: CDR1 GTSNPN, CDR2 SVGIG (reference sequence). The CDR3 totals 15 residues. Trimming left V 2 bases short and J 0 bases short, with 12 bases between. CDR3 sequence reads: CAWSRTVSSTDTQYF. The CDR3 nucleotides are TGTGCCTGGAGTAGGACGGTTTCTAGCACAGATACGCAGTATTTT.

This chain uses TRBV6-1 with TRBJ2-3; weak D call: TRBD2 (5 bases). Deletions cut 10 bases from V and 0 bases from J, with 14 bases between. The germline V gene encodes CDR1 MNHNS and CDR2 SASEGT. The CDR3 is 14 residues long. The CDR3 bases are TGTGCCACACGGGGAATGGGGAGCACAGATACGCAGTATTTT. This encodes CATRGMGSTDTQYF.

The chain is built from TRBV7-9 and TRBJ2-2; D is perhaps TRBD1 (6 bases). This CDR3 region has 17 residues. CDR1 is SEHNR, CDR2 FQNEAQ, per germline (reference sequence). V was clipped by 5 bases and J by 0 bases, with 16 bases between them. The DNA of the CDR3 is TGTGCCAGCAGCGGAGGAACAGGGTACGCGAACACCGGGGAGCTGTTTTTT. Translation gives CASSGGTGYANTGELFF.

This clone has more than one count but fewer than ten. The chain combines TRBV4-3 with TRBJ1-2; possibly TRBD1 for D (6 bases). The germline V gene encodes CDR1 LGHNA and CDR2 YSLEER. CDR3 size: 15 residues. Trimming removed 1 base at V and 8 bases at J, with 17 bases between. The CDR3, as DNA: TGCGCCAGCAGCCAAGGAGGAGGGGACACCGGAGGCTACACCTTC. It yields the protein CASSQGGGDTGGYTF.

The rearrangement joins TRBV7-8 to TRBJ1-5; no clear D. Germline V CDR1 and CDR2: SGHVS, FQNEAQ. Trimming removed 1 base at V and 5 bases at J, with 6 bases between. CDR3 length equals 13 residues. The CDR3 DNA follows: TGTGCCAGCAGCTTAGAGAGAGATCAGCCCCAGCATTTT. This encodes CASSLERDQPQHF.

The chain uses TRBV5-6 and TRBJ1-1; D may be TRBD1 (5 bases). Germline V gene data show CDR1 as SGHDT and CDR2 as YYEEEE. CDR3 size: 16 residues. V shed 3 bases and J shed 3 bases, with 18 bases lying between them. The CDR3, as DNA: TGTGCCAGCAGCTATTTAGGGGCACAAGGGGACACTGAAGCTTTCTTT. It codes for CASSYLGAQGDTEAFF.

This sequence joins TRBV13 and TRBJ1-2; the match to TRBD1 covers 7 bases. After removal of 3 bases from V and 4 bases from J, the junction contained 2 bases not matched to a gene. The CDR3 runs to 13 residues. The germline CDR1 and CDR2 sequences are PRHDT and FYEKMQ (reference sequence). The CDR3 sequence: CASSFGQAYGYTF. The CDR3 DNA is TGTGCCAGCAGCTTCGGACAGGCCTATGGCTACACCTTC.

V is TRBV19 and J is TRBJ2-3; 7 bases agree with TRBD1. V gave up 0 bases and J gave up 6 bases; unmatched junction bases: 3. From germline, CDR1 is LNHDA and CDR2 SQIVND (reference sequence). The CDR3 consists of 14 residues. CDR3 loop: CASSIETGFDTQYF. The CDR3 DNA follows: TGTGCCAGTAGTATAGAGACAGGGTTTGATACGCAGTATTTT.

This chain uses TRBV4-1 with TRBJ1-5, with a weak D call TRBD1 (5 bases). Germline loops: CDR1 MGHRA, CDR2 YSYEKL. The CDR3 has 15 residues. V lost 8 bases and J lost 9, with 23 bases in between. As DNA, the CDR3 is TGCGCCAGCTCTTACGGGCAGGGAGAGGGATCGCCCCAGCATTTT. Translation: CASSYGQGEGSPQHF.

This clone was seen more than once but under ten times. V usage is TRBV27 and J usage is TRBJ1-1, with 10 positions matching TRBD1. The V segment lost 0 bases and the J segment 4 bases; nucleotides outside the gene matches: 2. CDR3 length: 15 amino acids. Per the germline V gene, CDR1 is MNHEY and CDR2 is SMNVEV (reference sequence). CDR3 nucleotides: TGTGCCAGCAGTTTATCGACAGGGGGCGGCACTGAAGCTTTCTTT. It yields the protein CASSLSTGGGTEAFF.